This paragraph reports one T cell receptor (beta chain). The antigen is unknown. A read error may produce the germline difference seen at one junction end. The template was RNA from unsorted bulk tissue. Donors were chemotherapy-naive, newly diagnosed lung cancer surgical patients in China, August–late 2014. The sample is drawn from a study of tumor and adjacent non-tumor tissue in lung cancer. The library came from three nested PCR rounds adapted from ARM-PCR protocols. TCRdb itself ran the multiplex PCR reads through MiXCR, one entry per CDR3 protein. The sample lists over 110,000 distinct CDR3 sequences, around 67% occurring once. Germline CDR1 is SGHNT and CDR2 is YENEEA. The CDR3 totals 14 residues. Points from the study as a whole: Patients with more diverse tumor TCRs had worse survival. Compared with tumor, normal lung showed significantly lower TCR diversity. Tumor repertoires had a smaller top 100 clone share than normal lung.

This sequence joins TRBV11-3 and TRBJ2-7; possibly TRBD2 for D (5 bases). The receptor was isolated from a man in his sixties with small cell lung cancer. Sequences were obtained from lung tumor tissue. In nucleotides, the CDR3 is TGTGTCAGCAGCCGTGGCCGGGGATCCTACGAGCAGTACTTC. Amino acids: CVSSRGRGSYEQYF.